Below, one T cell receptor (beta chain) is given with its context. This clone is categorized as medium-sized (0.01 to 0.1%). Its antigen has not been determined. Base qualities are not recorded, but no much larger clone differs from it by a single base. What the time point label conveys for this sample: sample from a COVID-19-recovered individual after infection. Cells were CFSE-labeled and stimulated with autologous monocytes plus recombinant SARS-CoV-2 spike or nucleoprotein to obtain antigen-reactive proliferating T cell lines. Donors were patients who had recovered from mild-to-severe COVID-19. An input of 450,000 to 600,000 cells per subset was used to start the stimulated subset cultures. From peripheral blood mononuclear cells, the researchers isolated CD4+ total memory, central memory, effector memory and circulating T follicular helper cells. This entry is derived from a study of CD4 T cell repertoires in COVID-19 (dated by TCRdb to about 2021). Study-wide context: For cross-reactivity analysis, CFSE-low cells were expanded with IL-2 for less than eleven days, then relabeled and restimulated with spike proteins from other coronaviruses. The study characterized naturally processed CD4+ T cell responses to SARS-CoV-2 spike and nucleoprotein in COVID-19-recovered individuals, using TCR Vbeta sequencing to assess clonal composition. In a few recovered individuals, the TCR Vbeta repertoire of SARS-CoV-2-reactive T cells was analyzed at the subset level.

Points the paper makes about the study in general: Between about 6 and 26% of SARS-CoV-2 clonotypes were also found in SARS-CoV and/or HKU1 spike-stimulated secondary cultures, consistent with cross-reactivity. Two or all three memory subsets shared several of the most expanded SARS-CoV-2-reactive clonotypes, which suggests intraclonal diversification.

Libraries were prepared through the immunoSEQ multiplex PCR assay. In the source study's methods: To quantify how much the repertoires of different subsets overlapped, the Chao-Jaccard similarity index was used along with counts of shared clonotypes. The source is immuneACCESS, and TCRdb retained only in-frame sequences with V and J called. Part of the clones is not carried over; for the studies checked, unresolved V genes explain less than half of this, and the remainder is unexplained. Clone size and V and J calls were adopted from that table, with D and trimming inferred from the DNA. Present in this sample are approximately 1,400 clones, 15% to 20% of which were seen just once. The ten largest account for 9.7% of the sample. CDR3 length: 13 amino acids, cysteine to phenylalanine. CDR3 DNA is the only sequence kept; it has 39 bases, read in frame from the first base. Deletion took 2 bases off V and 1 base off J, with a span of 8 bases between the germline ends. Via the germline V gene, CDR1 is SQVTM and CDR2 ANQGSEA.

Here the sequenced sample was central memory CD4+ T cells, cultured in vitro, taken after recovery from COVID-19. The sample's cell subset or site label, decoded: CD4+ T central memory cells. The rearranged chain carries TRBV29-1 and TRBJ1-1; no D gene is confidently identified. This clonotype was sampled from a human donor who had COVID-19. The base sequence is TGCAGCGTTGAAAAGAAGGAGAACACTGAAGCTTTCTTT. This yields the protein CSVEKKENTEAFF. With the rest looked up from the reference TRBV29-1 and TRBJ1-1 genes rather than sequenced, the full variable domain is SAVISQKPSRDICQRGTSLTIQCQVDSQVTMMFWYRQQPGQSLTLIATANQGSEATYESGFVIDKFPISRPNLTFSTLTVSNMSPEDSSIYLCSVEKKENTEAFFGQGTRLTVV.